The 10 T cell receptor beta chains below were found in one sample sequenced in a study of identical twins. One entry per CDR3 protein results from TCRdb running MiXCR on the 5' RACE reads. The sample includes 690,000 or so distinct CDR3 sequences, over 8.5% seen only once; the top ten take around 0.98%. These data also formed part of another study, on yellow fever vaccine responses in identical twins.

The material sequenced was PBMCs. These receptors were obtained from a woman aged 18-29 years in good health.

This clonotype was counted only a few times. The V gene is TRBV6-5, the J gene TRBJ2-7; D not certain. The germline gives CDR1 MNHEY, CDR2 SVGAGI. The CDR3 extends over 15 amino acids. Deletions cut 3 bases from V and 4 bases from J, with 16 bases between. CDR3 coding DNA: TGTGCCAGCAGTTATCGGAGAACCAACCTTTACGAGCAGTACTTC. This codes for CASSYRRTNLYEQYF.

This clonotype was found many times. The genes are TRBV5-1 and TRBJ2-2; no definite D call. The CDR3 runs to 15 residues. Germline V CDR1 and CDR2: SGHRS, YFSETQ. V lost 6 bases, J lost 4 bases, and 16 bases lay in between. The CDR3 region is CASTFLDQRTGELFF. The CDR3 nucleotides read TGCGCCAGCACCTTCCTGGACCAACGCACCGGGGAGCTGTTTTTT.

The CDR3 DNA reads TGCAGCGTTGGATCGGGGACGGCGTATCGGGAGACCCAGTACTTC. This encodes CSVGSGTAYRETQYF. The rearrangement joins TRBV29-1 to TRBJ2-5, with D perhaps given as TRBD1 or TRBD2 (5 bases each). Trimming took off 4 bases at V and 5 bases at J, with 20 bases between the two ends. Germline V gives CDR1 SQVTM, CDR2 ANQGSEA. This CDR3 contains 15 residues. Drawing the rest from reference TRBV29-1 and TRBJ2-5, the complete variable domain is SAVISQKPSRDICQRGTSLTIQCQVDSQVTMMFWYRQQPGQSLTLIATANQGSEATYESGFVIDKFPISRPNLTFSTLTVSNMSPEDSSIYLCSVGSGTAYRETQYFGPGTRLLVL.

This clonotype was seen more than once but under ten times. The chain recombines TRBV5-1 with TRBJ2-1; 11 nucleotides align to TRBD2. Germline-derived CDR1 and CDR2 are SGHRS and YFSETQ. This CDR3 contains 17 residues. V lost 0 bases to trimming and J lost 5 bases; unmatched junction nucleotides: 7. The CDR3 region is CASSLVPPLAGDNEQFF. The DNA for the CDR3 is TGCGCCAGCAGCTTGGTCCCGCCACTAGCGGGAGACAATGAGCAGTTCTTC.

This chain connects TRBV19 to TRBJ2-3; D is ambiguous. The CDR3 is 11 residues long. CDR1 and CDR2 from the germline V gene are LNHDA and SQIVND (reference sequence). Trimming took off 3 bases at V and 6 bases at J, with 4 bases between the two ends. CDR3 in DNA: TGTGCCAGTAGTATGAGTGATACGCAGTATTTT. Protein product: CASSMSDTQYF.

CDR3 DNA: TGTGCCAGCGGAGGCCTCGCCTACGAGCAGTACTTC. Translated: CASGGLAYEQYF. V usage is TRBV3-1 and J usage is TRBJ2-7; the D gene is possibly TRBD2 (5 bases). Trimming cost V 8 bases and J 2 bases, with 10 bases left between them. The CDR3 contains 12 residues. Germline V gene lookup returns CDR1 LGHDT and CDR2 YNNKEL (reference sequence).

The genes are TRBV13 and TRBJ2-3; D is uncertain. The CDR3 contains 12 residues. The V end was cut by 6 bases, the J end by 7 bases, with 11 bases between. Germline V gives CDR1 PRHDT, CDR2 FYEKMQ (reference sequence). CDR3 nucleotides: TGTGCCAGCAGTGTCCAAGCGAATACGCAGTATTTT. Residues: CASSVQANTQYF.

The chain joins TRBV18 to TRBJ2-2, with a weak D call TRBD2 (6 bases). V lost 2 bases and J 3 bases, leaving 13 bases between the germline ends. The CDR3 runs to 16 residues. Germline assignment: CDR1 KGHSH and CDR2 LQKENI. DNA for the CDR3: TGTGCCAGCTCACCAAGCGGCGCGGGGTACACCGGGGAGCTGTTTTTT. This gives the protein CASSPSGAGYTGELFF. Looking up the rest from reference TRBV18 and TRBJ2-2 gives the full variable domain: NAGVMQNPRHLVRRRGQEARLRCSPMKGHSHVYWYRQLPEEGLKFMVYLQKENIIDESGMPKERFSAEFPKEGPSILRIQQVVRGDSAAYFCASSPSGAGYTGELFFGEGSRLTVL.

This clonotype was counted many times. This chain joins TRBV29-1 and TRBJ2-7; D unresolved. The germline gives CDR1 SQVTM, CDR2 ANQGSEA. The CDR3 totals 11 residues. Trimming left V 6 bases short and J 0 bases short, with 6 bases between. DNA for the CDR3: TGCAGCGTACGGTTCTCCTACGAGCAGTACTTC. This translates into CSVRFSYEQYF.

The chain couples TRBV27 to TRBJ2-7; no clear D gene. The CDR3 spans 15 residues. Germline loops: CDR1 MNHEY, CDR2 SMNVEV (reference sequence). Between the trimmed V and J ends, which lost 2 bases and 0 bases, there was a span of 11 bases. The CDR3 loop reads CASSLVFANSYEQYF. The CDR3 region has the DNA TGTGCCAGCAGTTTAGTCTTTGCAAACTCCTACGAGCAGTACTTC.